This entry lists 14 T cell receptor beta chains sequenced from one sample in a study of cytomegalovirus exposure and HLA in healthy donors. Sequencing was performed with immunoSEQ multiplex PCR; in TCRdb, only in-frame clones are kept and a portion is missing. The sample holds fewer than 200,000 clones, approximately 87% seen once. What was sequenced was PBMCs. Receptors were obtained from a woman in her twenties or thirties in good health and CMV-seronegative.

The genes are TRBV6-5 and TRBJ1-3; D possibly corresponds to TRBD1 (5 bases). CDR1 and CDR2 (germline): MNHEY, SVGAGI. V shed 7 bases and J shed 1 base, with 11 bases lying between them. CDR3 length equals 14 residues. CDR3 bases: TGTGCCAGCACCTACGGGGGGTCTGGAAACACCATATATTTT. The encoded protein is CASTYGGSGNTIYF.

DNA of the CDR3: TGTGCCAGCAGCTTGAGGACAGCGAACACTGAAGCTTTCTTT. Its protein is CASSLRTANTEAFF. This chain uses TRBV5-8 with TRBJ1-1, with D tentatively TRBD1 (6 bases). This CDR3 region has 14 residues. Germline CDR1 reads SGHTS; CDR2 reads YDEGEE. V was shortened by 1 base and J by 1 base, with 8 bases between the two germline ends. Complete variable domain (other parts from reference TRBV5-8 and TRBJ1-1): EAGVTQSPTHLIKTRGQQATLRCSPISGHTSVYWYQQALGLGLQFLLWYDEGEERNRGNFPPRFSGRQFPNYSSELNVNALELEDSALYLCASSLRTANTEAFFGQGTRLTVV.

The rearrangement joins TRBV10-3 to TRBJ1-2; 7 positions agree with TRBD1. The CDR3 length is 13 residues. CDR1 is ENHRY and CDR2 is SYGVKD in the germline V gene. The V segment lost 2 bases and the J segment 8 bases; nucleotides outside the gene matches: 5. In DNA, the CDR3 is TGTGCCATCAGTGAGGACAGGGTAAAGGGCTACACCTTC. This translates into CAISEDRVKGYTF.

This chain uses TRBV27 with TRBJ2-1; no clear D gene. Germline CDR1 reads MNHEY; CDR2 reads SMNVEV (reference sequence). This CDR3 region has 15 residues. V dropped 5 bases and J dropped 5 bases, with 16 bases sitting between them. The CDR3, as DNA: TGTGCCAGCAGTCCCAAATCCCCACAGAACAATGAGCAGTTCTTC. Translating it yields CASSPKSPQNNEQFF.

In its sample, this clone was seen once. The chain joins TRBV6-1 to TRBJ1-4; D is undetermined. The CDR3 sequence is 12 residues long. The V end was cut by 10 bases, the J end by 8 bases, with 14 bases between. In germline, CDR1 is MNHNS, CDR2 SASEGT. CDR3 nucleotides: TGTGCCACAGCTATCCCGGGGGAAAAACTGTTTTTT. It is translated as CATAIPGEKLFF.

This clone was observed a single time. The V and J genes are TRBV29-1 and TRBJ1-1, with 7 bases aligning to TRBD1. The CDR3 runs 12 residues. From germline, CDR1 is SQVTM and CDR2 ANQGSEA. The ends lost 7 bases at V and 4 bases at J; junction bases unmatched: 6. CDR3 residues: CSADRAGTEAFF. The CDR3 DNA reads TGCAGCGCCGACAGGGCAGGCACTGAAGCTTTCTTT. The complete variable domain, with remaining parts taken from reference TRBV29-1 and TRBJ1-1, reads SAVISQKPSRDICQRGTSLTIQCQVDSQVTMMFWYRQQPGQSLTLIATANQGSEATYESGFVIDKFPISRPNLTFSTLTVSNMSPEDSSIYLCSADRAGTEAFFGQGTRLTVV.

The V call is TRBV10-3, the J call TRBJ1-6; D is unclear. Germline V gives CDR1 ENHRY, CDR2 SYGVKD. CDR3 size: 14 residues. V lost 6 bases and J 0 bases, leaving 6 bases between the germline ends. CDR3: CAIRGSSYNSPLHF. Here the CDR3 DNA reads TGTGCCATCAGGGGGAGCTCCTATAATTCACCCCTCCACTTT.

V is TRBV27 and J is TRBJ2-4, with 10 bases that match TRBD2. CDR1 and CDR2 from the germline V gene are MNHEY and SMNVEV (reference sequence). The V segment lost 5 bases and the J segment 0 bases; nucleotides outside the gene matches: 4. The CDR3 is made up of 16 amino acids. The DNA of the CDR3 is TGTGCCAGCAGTGACGGACTAGCGGTAGCCAAAAACATTCAGTACTTC. This encodes CASSDGLAVAKNIQYF.

This chain connects TRBV18 to TRBJ2-2; 7 bases match TRBD1. J gave up 5 bases and V 2 bases, and 5 bases lay outside the gene matches. CDR3 length: 15 amino acids. Germline V gene lookup returns CDR1 KGHSH and CDR2 LQKENI. The CDR3 DNA reads as TGTGCCAGCTCACCAAGACAGGGAAGTACCGGGGAGCTGTTTTTT. The encoded protein is CASSPRQGSTGELFF. The variable domain in full, with the rest retrieved from reference TRBV18 and TRBJ2-2, is NAGVMQNPRHLVRRRGQEARLRCSPMKGHSHVYWYRQLPEEGLKFMVYLQKENIIDESGMPKERFSAEFPKEGPSILRIQQVVRGDSAAYFCASSPRQGSTGELFFGEGSRLTVL.

For this clone: Other DNA sequences in the sample encode the same CDR3. V gene TRBV19 combines with J gene TRBJ1-1, with D possibly being TRBD1 (5 bases). Germline CDR1 reads LNHDA; CDR2 reads SQIVND (reference sequence). This CDR3 has 13 amino acids. V was clipped by 3 bases and J by 2 bases, with 7 bases between them. The chain's CDR3 is CASSMGGNTEAFF. CDR3 DNA sequence: TGTGCCAGTAGTATGGGGGGAAACACTGAAGCTTTCTTT. Filled out from reference TRBV19 and TRBJ1-1, the complete variable domain reads DGGITQSPKYLFRKEGQNVTLSCEQNLNHDAMYWYRQDPGQGLRLIYYSQIVNDFQKGDIAEGYSVSREKKESFPLTVTSAQKNPTAFYLCASSMGGNTEAFFGQGTRLTVV.

About this clone itself: At the DNA level, this CDR3 is encoded by other sequences in the same sample as well. The chain carries TRBV19 and TRBJ2-2; 9 bases map to TRBD1. Trimming removed 6 bases from V and 6 bases from J; junction bases left unmatched: 5. Germline CDR1 and CDR2: LNHDA and SQIVND (reference sequence). The CDR3 has 14 amino acids. DNA of the CDR3: TGTGCCAGTAGGGGGACAGGGATAGCCGGGGAGCTGTTTTTT. Translation gives CASRGTGIAGELFF.

The chain combines TRBV13 with TRBJ2-7; possible D gene TRBD2, 6 bases. V was clipped by 0 bases and J by 3 bases, with 9 bases between them. The CDR3 is made up of 14 amino acids. The germline CDR1 and CDR2 sequences are PRHDT and FYEKMQ (reference sequence). CDR3 sequence reads: CASSLGLGGYEQYF. CDR3 nucleotide sequence: TGTGCCAGCAGCTTAGGTTTGGGGGGCTACGAGCAGTACTTC. Supplemented by reference TRBV13 and TRBJ2-7, the full variable domain reads AAGVIQSPRHLIKEKRETATLKCYPIPRHDTVYWYQQGPGQDPQFLISFYEKMQSDKGSIPDRFSAQQFSDYHSELNMSSLELGDSALYFCASSLGLGGYEQYFGPGTRLTVT.

V is TRBV9 and J is TRBJ2-3; D is unclear. V lost 3 bases to trimming and J lost 3 bases, with 11 bases between them. CDR3 size: 14 residues. Germline CDR1 reads SGDLS; CDR2 reads YYNGEE. The CDR3 DNA sequence: TGTGCCAGCAGCGCAGGTGTAAGGACAGATACGCAGTATTTT. Protein sequence: CASSAGVRTDTQYF.

The V call is TRBV2, the J call TRBJ2-7; TRBD1 aligns across 7 bases. The V and J ends lost 7 bases and 0 bases, in that order; junction bases with no gene match: 12. The CDR3 extends over 16 amino acids. Germline assignment: CDR1 SNHLY and CDR2 FYNNEI. As DNA, the CDR3 is TGTGCCAGCATCTCGGGGTCCTGGGACAGCTCCTACGAGCAGTACTTC. This gives the protein CASISGSWDSSYEQYF.